The rows below give T cell receptor beta chains drawn from one sample of a study of blood T cells in healthy people across ages. In TCRdb, the 5' RACE reads were re-called with MiXCR into one record per CDR3 protein. The table has about 760,000 distinct CDR3 sequences, roughly three fifths seen once. What was sequenced was blood. The receptor set was obtained from a man in his forties or fifties in good health. Both conserved end residues are part of each CDR3. The D gene is left open where the match is weak. The size entry is marked missing in some rows and otherwise reads once, few, many or a size class.

d_gene: .; abundance: few; v_gene: TRBV12-3/TRBV12-4; j_gene: TRBJ2-7; CDR3aa: CASSLSGVSYEQYF; CDR3nt: TGTGCCAGCAGTTTAAGTGGGGTCTCCTACGAGCAGTACTTC
d_gene: TRBD1; abundance: .; v_gene: TRBV7-8; j_gene: TRBJ1-1; CDR3aa: CATKTGKNTEAFF; CDR3nt: TGTGCCACAAAGACAGGGAAAAACACTGAAGCTTTCTTT
d_gene: .; abundance: .; v_gene: TRBV25-1; j_gene: TRBJ2-6; CDR3aa: CASSAPDREDSGANVLTF; CDR3nt: TGTGCCAGCAGTGCCCCCGACAGGGAGGACTCTGGGGCCAACGTCTTGACTTTC
d_gene: .; abundance: .; v_gene: TRBV6-6; j_gene: TRBJ2-3; CDR3aa: CASSQTSDTQYF; CDR3nt: TGTGCCAGCAGTCAAACTAGCGATACGCAGTATTTT
d_gene: TRBD1; abundance: .; v_gene: TRBV7-2; j_gene: TRBJ1-6; CDR3aa: CASSLTGHNSPLHF; CDR3nt: TGTGCCAGCAGCTTGACAGGGCATAATTCACCCCTCCACTTT
d_gene: .; abundance: .; v_gene: TRBV4-2; j_gene: TRBJ2-7; CDR3aa: CVSSQDSSRGEQYF; CDR3nt: TGTGTCAGCAGCCAAGACTCTAGCCGAGGCGAGCAGTACTTC
d_gene: TRBD1; abundance: .; v_gene: TRBV10-3; j_gene: TRBJ2-3; CDR3aa: CAITRTGPTDTQYF; CDR3nt: TGTGCCATCACCAGGACAGGGCCCACAGATACGCAGTATTTT
d_gene: .; abundance: .; v_gene: TRBV2; j_gene: TRBJ1-2; CDR3aa: CASSDTPGHYGYTF; CDR3nt: TGTGCCAGCAGCGATACCCCAGGGCACTATGGCTACACCTTC
d_gene: .; abundance: few; v_gene: TRBV5-1; j_gene: TRBJ2-1; CDR3aa: CASSLGEGQILNEQFF; CDR3nt: TGCGCCAGCAGCTTGGGGGAGGGACAAATCCTCAATGAGCAGTTCTTC
d_gene: .; abundance: .; v_gene: TRBV10-2; j_gene: TRBJ2-7; CDR3aa: CASSEFGENYEQYF; CDR3nt: TGCGCCAGCAGTGAATTTGGGGAGAACTACGAGCAGTACTTC
d_gene: TRBD2; abundance: many; v_gene: TRBV9; j_gene: TRBJ2-5; CDR3aa: CASSVSGRETQYF; CDR3nt: TGTGCCAGCAGCGTATCCGGGAGGGAGACCCAGTACTTC
d_gene: TRBD1; abundance: .; v_gene: TRBV7-2; j_gene: TRBJ2-1; CDR3aa: CASRARQGSNEQFF; CDR3nt: TGTGCCAGCAGGGCCAGACAGGGTTCGAATGAGCAGTTCTTC
d_gene: TRBD2; abundance: few; v_gene: TRBV7-9; j_gene: TRBJ2-7; CDR3aa: CASSLSGTSASSSYEQYF; CDR3nt: TGTGCCAGCAGCTTATCCGGGACTAGCGCGTCGAGCTCCTACGAGCAGTACTTC
d_gene: .; abundance: .; v_gene: TRBV7-9; j_gene: TRBJ2-5; CDR3aa: CASSFPGSRDRGQETQYF; CDR3nt: TGTGCCAGCAGCTTCCCCGGCAGCCGAGACAGAGGACAAGAGACCCAGTACTTC
d_gene: TRBD1; abundance: .; v_gene: TRBV9; j_gene: TRBJ2-1; CDR3aa: CASSVESTGGYNEQFF; CDR3nt: TGTGCCAGCAGCGTAGAATCGACAGGGGGCTACAATGAGCAGTTCTTC
d_gene: TRBD1; abundance: .; v_gene: TRBV5-1; j_gene: TRBJ1-6; CDR3aa: CASSLVGQSDSPLHF; CDR3nt: TGCGCCAGCAGCTTGGTGGGACAGTCCGATTCACCCCTCCACTTT
d_gene: TRBD2; abundance: many; v_gene: TRBV28; j_gene: TRBJ2-5; CDR3aa: CASSSTSAQETQYF; CDR3nt: TGTGCCAGCAGTTCTACTAGCGCCCAAGAGACCCAGTACTTC
d_gene: .; abundance: .; v_gene: TRBV6-5; j_gene: TRBJ2-1; CDR3aa: CASSYGPNNEQFF; CDR3nt: TGTGCCAGCAGTTACGGTCCAAACAATGAGCAGTTCTTC